A single count supports the clone carrying this T cell receptor beta chain. Original methodology: Reference gene primer amplification gave estimated nucleated cell counts. Measured with immunoSEQ multiplex PCR; TCRdb has only the in-frame clones, and not every one. The D gene and trimming were derived from the DNA, and the V and J assignments and clone size from that table. The table lists roughly 100,000 clones, roughly 81% of them singletons. Germline CDR1 ENHRY, CDR2 SYGVKD. The CDR3 runs 13 residues. V lost 3 bases and J 7 bases, leaving 12 bases between the germline ends. Seattle cases were enrolled at active infection and followed longitudinally. This sample was taken from a study of blood T cell repertoires in COVID-19. Study background: Collection of acute and convalescent COVID-19 samples took place in the United States, Italy and Spain. Nucleic acid was either cDNA or gDNA, and it came from T cells, B-cell-depleted T cells, or PBMCs.

The V and J genes are TRBV10-3 and TRBJ1-2, with D possibly TRBD1 on 5 matching bases. The receptor's source is a man at least 80 years old with COVID-19, enrolled during active disease. What was sequenced was peripheral blood. CDR3 DNA: TGTGCCATCAGTGACTCCCGGGACTCTGGCTACACCTTC. Its protein is CAISDSRDSGYTF.